The next 20 T cell receptor beta chains were all read from a single sample in a study of radiation and T cells in renal cell carcinoma. The time point was: baseline pretreatment blood. Treatment reported: 15 Gy SBRT to primary tumor, nephrectomy 4 weeks later. The repertoire was sequenced with immunoSEQ multiplex PCR; TCRdb's copy has only in-frame clones and lacks some. The table records about 61,000 clones, around 72% of them present only once. This specimen consisted of blood, obtained from a patient whose treatment included radiotherapy and nephrectomy. The origin of the receptors is a man in his 60s with renal cell carcinoma.

CDR3 in DNA: TGTGCCAGCAGCCTCATCAATGAAAAACTGTTTTTT. This translates into CASSLINEKLFF. The chain joins TRBV7-9 to TRBJ1-4, with D unclear. Germline CDR1 and CDR2: SEHNR and FQNEAQ (reference sequence). This CDR3 spans 12 amino acids. Between the trimmed V and J ends, which lost 5 bases and 5 bases, there was a span of 6 bases.

This clone occurred a few times. J is TRBJ2-7 and V is TRBV10-2; D is undetermined. From germline, CDR1 is WSHSY and CDR2 SAAADI. The V end lost 2 bases, the J end lost 5 bases, and 7 bases lay between the germline ends. The CDR3 length is 12 residues. CDR3 sequence reads: CASSETPDEQYF. The CDR3 DNA reads TGCGCCAGCAGTGAGACCCCCGACGAGCAGTACTTC.

CDR3 coding DNA: TGTGCCAGCAGCTTGGCGGCAGGGGCCCCAAACGGGGAAAAACTGTTTTTT. It is translated as CASSLAAGAPNGEKLFF. V usage is TRBV5-6 and J usage is TRBJ1-4, with D possibly matching TRBD1 (6 bases). V gave up 0 bases and J gave up 8 bases, with 20 bases separating them. Germline values: CDR1 SGHDT, CDR2 YYEEEE. This CDR3 region has 17 residues.

This clone was seen a handful of times. As DNA, the CDR3 is TGTGCCAGCAGCTTCTTTAGACTAGCGATGGAGCAGTTCTTC. It codes for CASSFFRLAMEQFF. The rearrangement joins TRBV7-2 to TRBJ2-1, with 8 bases that match TRBD2. Per germline, CDR1 SGHTA and CDR2 FQGNSA. The CDR3 sequence is 14 residues long. V trimming: 3 bases; J trimming: 10 bases; junction bases outside the gene matches: 8.

This clone was picked up a small number of times. J is TRBJ1-1 and V is TRBV27, with a tentative D call TRBD1 (6 bases). Germline V lookup: CDR1 MNHEY, CDR2 SMNVEV (reference sequence). Between the trimmed V and J ends, which lost 5 bases and 1 base, there was a span of 17 bases. The length of the CDR3 is 16 residues. The CDR3 loop is CASSPSFRTENTEAFF. The CDR3 DNA is TGTGCCAGCAGTCCGAGCTTTCGGACAGAGAACACTGAAGCTTTCTTT.

This chain links TRBV7-2 with TRBJ1-5; the D is unclear. V was shortened by 8 bases and J by 0 bases, with 23 bases between the two germline ends. CDR1 is SGHTA, CDR2 FQGNSA, per germline. CDR3 length: 18 residues. The CDR3 DNA sequence: TGTGCCAGCTCACAGCTCGGGCAGGCGGTTTATAGCAATCAGCCCCAGCATTTT. This sequence encodes CASSQLGQAVYSNQPQHF.

This chain links TRBV7-9 with TRBJ1-2; 12 bases fit TRBD1. Germline V gives CDR1 SEHNR, CDR2 FQNEAQ (reference sequence). This CDR3 contains 15 residues. J was trimmed by 7 bases and V by 2 bases; bases with no gene match: 5. The CDR3 bases are TGTGCCAGCAGCTTATTGGGACAGGGGGCGACTGGCTACACCTTC. Translating it yields CASSLLGQGATGYTF.

The chain joins TRBV29-1 to TRBJ2-5; 10 nucleotides line up with TRBD1. This CDR3 is built from 13 residues. Germline trimming cut 4 bases from V and 7 bases from J; bases unmatched to any gene: 6. Germline loops: CDR1 SQVTM, CDR2 ANQGSEA. In DNA form, the CDR3 reads TGCAGCGTTGGGGGACAGGGGATGGGGACCCAGTACTTC. Translating it yields CSVGGQGMGTQYF.

CDR3 nucleotide sequence: TGCGCCAGCAGCTCTAAGGGCCCCGACCGAGATGAAGCTTTCTTT. Translated, it gives CASSSKGPDRDEAFF. This rearrangement joins TRBV5-1 to TRBJ1-1, with D uncertain. V dropped 3 bases and J dropped 7 bases, with 19 bases sitting between them. The length of the CDR3 is 15 residues. Germline CDR1 and CDR2: SGHRS and YFSETQ. Together with reference TRBV5-1 and TRBJ1-1, the CDR3 gives the full variable domain: KAGVTQTPRYLIKTRGQQVTLSCSPISGHRSVSWYQQTPGQGLQFLFEYFSETQRNKGNFPGRFSGRQFSNSRSEMNVSTLELGDSALYLCASSSKGPDRDEAFFGQGTRLTVV.

The CDR3, as DNA: TGTGCCAGCAGCACTGGGGGGACGGTGGTGAATTACGAGCAGTACGTC. Residues: CASSTGGTVVNYEQYV. The chain has TRBV7-2 and TRBJ2-7; D may be TRBD2 (6 bases). The CDR3 has 16 amino acids. Trimming shortened V by 5 bases and J by 4 bases, and 21 bases separated the two germline ends. Germline CDR1 SGHTA, CDR2 FQGNSA.

The chain combines TRBV6-1 with TRBJ1-2; possible D gene TRBD1, 5 bases. This CDR3 has 13 residues. Trimming took off 5 bases at V and 6 bases at J, with 13 bases between the two ends. Germline lookup yields CDR1 MNHNS and CDR2 SASEGT. The DNA for the CDR3 is TGTGCCAGCAGTACGGGACCCTTGAATGGCTACACCTTC. This translates into CASSTGPLNGYTF.

The rearrangement joins TRBV6-1 to TRBJ1-2; D may be TRBD1 (6 bases). There are 15 residues in the CDR3. V lost 0 bases, J lost 4 bases, and 12 bases lay in between. Germline V CDR1 and CDR2: MNHNS, SASEGT. The CDR3 sequence: CASSEATGMAYGYTF. Written as DNA, the CDR3 is TGTGCCAGCAGTGAAGCCACAGGGATGGCCTATGGCTACACCTTC.

The chain is built from TRBV7-8 and TRBJ1-1; TRBD1 might be the D (5 bases). CDR1 is SGHVS, CDR2 FQNEAQ, per germline. The CDR3 spans 13 residues. Trimming left V 2 bases short and J 8 bases short, with 12 bases between. CDR3 nucleotide sequence: TGTGCCAGCAGCTTAAGGCGGAAGGGGGAAGCTTTCTTT. As protein: CASSLRRKGEAFF. The full variable domain, with the rest looked up from reference TRBV7-8 and TRBJ1-1, is GAGVSQSPRYKVAKRGQDVALRCDPISGHVSLFWYQQALGQGPEFLTYFQNEAQLDKSGLPSDRFFAERPEGSVSTLKIQRTQQEDSAVYLCASSLRRKGEAFFGQGTRLTVV.

The chain combines TRBV7-2 with TRBJ2-3; tentatively, D is TRBD2 (7 bases). This CDR3 has 14 amino acids. Germline CDR1 is SGHTA and CDR2 is FQGNSA. V was cut by 1 base and J by 4 bases, with 9 bases left in between. Here the CDR3 DNA reads TGTGCCAGCAGCTTAGGCGGGGGCCCAGATACGCAGTATTTT. This sequence encodes CASSLGGGPDTQYF.

The chain employs TRBV6-1 and TRBJ2-1, with a weak D call TRBD1 (6 bases). V shed 3 bases and J shed 2 bases, with 14 bases lying between them. Germline V CDR1 and CDR2: MNHNS, SASEGT. The CDR3 runs to 16 residues. In DNA, the CDR3 is TGTGCCAGCAGTGAGTACAGGGTAACCCCCTACAATGAGCAGTTCTTC. Protein product: CASSEYRVTPYNEQFF.

The chain combines TRBV13 with TRBJ2-1; 10 bases map to TRBD2. The trim removed 3 bases at V and 0 bases at J, leaving 14 bases unmatched. The CDR3 runs 20 residues. CDR1 PRHDT and CDR2 FYEKMQ come from the germline V gene (reference sequence). The chain's CDR3 is CASSFRTSGIGPRSYNEQFF. Written as DNA, the CDR3 is TGTGCCAGCAGCTTCCGAACTAGCGGGATAGGCCCCCGCTCCTACAATGAGCAGTTCTTC.

The chain links TRBV5-1 to TRBJ2-1; 8 bases line up with TRBD2. The CDR3 contains 22 residues. The trim removed 0 bases at V and 0 bases at J, leaving 20 bases unmatched. The germline gives CDR1 SGHRS, CDR2 YFSETQ. For the CDR3, the DNA is TGCGCCAGCAGCTTGGCCCAGTCCGGAGCGGGAGAACGAGGGAGCTCCTACAATGAGCAGTTCTTC. Translated, it gives CASSLAQSGAGERGSSYNEQFF.

The chain joins TRBV29-1 to TRBJ1-1; 7 nucleotides align to TRBD1. The CDR3 contains 12 residues. CDR1 SQVTM and CDR2 ANQGSEA come from the germline V gene. V dropped 7 bases and J dropped 2; count of bases not matched to a gene: 4. The DNA for the CDR3 is TGCAGCGGAGGGGGCAGTAACACTGAAGCTTTCTTT. This encodes CSGGGSNTEAFF.

This clone was observed a few times. This chain uses TRBV19 with TRBJ1-1; weak D call: TRBD1 (5 bases). CDR1 LNHDA and CDR2 SQIVND come from the germline V gene (reference sequence). V lost 3 bases and J lost 6, with 11 bases in between. The CDR3 spans 13 residues. The CDR3 here is CASSIQGKSEAFF. The CDR3 DNA is TGTGCCAGTAGTATTCAGGGAAAGTCTGAAGCTTTCTTT.

The chain is built from TRBV28 and TRBJ2-7; TRBD1 aligns across 10 bases. Trimming at V came to 6 bases and at J to 3 bases, leaving 5 bases not matched to a gene. From germline, CDR1 is MDHEN and CDR2 SYDVKM. The CDR3 is 14 amino acids. CDR3 in amino acids: CASRGQGTFYEQYV. For the CDR3, the DNA is TGTGCCAGCAGGGGACAGGGGACATTCTACGAGCAGTACGTC.